This T cell receptor beta chain originates from a study of cytomegalovirus exposure and HLA in healthy donors. Study-level background: An early data release held tens of millions of unique TCRs from HLA-typed donors.

The CDR3 covers 12 residues. CDR1 is SQVTM, CDR2 ANQGSEA, per germline. The ends lost 5 bases at V and 5 bases at J; junction bases unmatched: 5. The PCR contained 60 Vbeta and 13 Jbeta primers. Per the authors' pipeline: Tens of millions of unique TCR beta chains, roughly 12 million shared, were counted in a later analysis. Assay used: immunoSEQ multiplex PCR; TCRdb lists only in-frame clones, some missing. From that table come the V and J calls and clone size; the DNA was used to work out D and trimming. The sample consists of about 180,000 clones, 65% to 85% of them appearing once. The chain carries TRBV29-1 and TRBJ1-2; 7 nucleotides line up with TRBD1. Sequencing used PBMCs. The receptor was derived from a man in his 60s in good health and CMV-seronegative. CDR3: CSVTGTEYGYTF. The CDR3 DNA reads TGCAGCGTTACGGGGACAGAATATGGCTACACCTTC.